This T cell receptor beta chain was retrieved from a study of T-cell reconstitution after alpha-beta-depleted transplantation in children. This clonotype was seen repeatedly, ten times or more. Its antigen is undetermined. Trimming removed 3 bases from V and 13 bases from J; junction bases left unmatched: 7. This CDR3 is 14 amino acids long. Per germline, CDR1 LGHNA and CDR2 YSLEER. Whole-study results and caveats: Hyperexpanded clones declined; after one year, newly produced T cells mostly supplied diversity.

Preparation of the TCRbeta library involved a method that used unique molecular identifiers. MiXCR was run by TCRdb on the PCR reads, yielding one entry per CDR3 protein. The sample consists of around 15,000 distinct CDR3 sequences, approximately 5.3% of them appearing once. The input for sequencing was PBMCs, taken before TCRalphabeta/CD19-depleted stem cell transplant. The chain couples TRBV4-3 to TRBJ1-6, with TRBD1 matching over 9 bases. This TCR was recovered from a boy younger than 18 with acute lymphoblastic leukemia, due to receive a stem cell transplant. CDR3: CASSQAGQGWPLHF. CDR3 nucleotide sequence: TGCGCCAGCAGCCAGGCGGGACAGGGTTGGCCCCTCCACTTT.